The source of this TCR beta chain is a study of blood T cell repertoires in COVID-19. Study context: PBMCs, B-cell-depleted T cells, or T cells provided the cDNA or gDNA that made up the material.

The table came from immunoSEQ multiplex PCR; TCRdb's copy has only in-frame clones and leaves some out. The sample shows about 190,000 clones, approximately 88% of them seen only once. In germline, CDR1 is SGHDT, CDR2 YYEEEE. This CDR3 has 15 amino acids. V lost 2 bases to trimming and J lost 2 bases; unmatched junction nucleotides: 4. This TCR came from a man aged 35 to 55 with acute or convalescent COVID-19. Sample: peripheral blood. The rearrangement joins TRBV5-6 to TRBJ2-1, with 7 bases aligning to TRBD1. The CDR3 DNA is TGTGCCAGCAGCTTACTCGACAGGGCCTACAATGAGCAGTTCTTC. It is translated as CASSLLDRAYNEQFF.